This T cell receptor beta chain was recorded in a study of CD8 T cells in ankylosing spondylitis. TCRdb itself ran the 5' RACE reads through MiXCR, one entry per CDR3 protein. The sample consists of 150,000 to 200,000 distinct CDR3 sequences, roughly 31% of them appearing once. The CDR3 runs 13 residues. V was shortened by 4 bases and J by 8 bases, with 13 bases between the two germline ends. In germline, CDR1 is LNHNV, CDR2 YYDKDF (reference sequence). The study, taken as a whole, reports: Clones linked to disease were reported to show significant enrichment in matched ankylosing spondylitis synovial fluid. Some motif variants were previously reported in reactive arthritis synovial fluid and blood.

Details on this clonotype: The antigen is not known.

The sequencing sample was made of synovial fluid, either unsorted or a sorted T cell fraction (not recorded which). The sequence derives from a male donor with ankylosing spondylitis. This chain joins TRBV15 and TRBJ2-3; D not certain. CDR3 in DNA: TGTGCCACCAGCACCCGTGCTACGGTTACGCAGTATTTT. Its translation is CATSTRATVTQYF.